This TCR beta chain was sequenced in a study of identical twins. Study-level points and caveats: Beta out-of-frame twin sharing showed a weaker excess. A lower insertion count was a feature of abundant cord blood beta clonotypes, with no such feature in memory repertoires.

This clonotype was observed many times. Its cognate antigen is unknown. The authors used template switching to add a universal primer site and gave cDNA unique molecular identifiers. TCRdb re-analysed the 5' RACE reads in MiXCR, keeping a single row per CDR3 protein. The data show 350,000 to 500,000 distinct CDR3 sequences, less than 20% seen once. In every case, the donor was a healthy Caucasian. The CDR3 contains 13 residues. Germline lookup yields CDR1 DFQATT and CDR2 SNEGSKA (reference sequence). V lost 1 base and J lost 4, with 8 bases in between. Sequencing input: naive T cells sorted from blood. The clonotype originates from a man aged 50-60 years in good health. The rearrangement links TRBV20-1 to TRBJ2-4; D is possibly TRBD1 (6 bases). The CDR3 is CSARVTGKNIQYF. In nucleotides, the CDR3 is TGCAGTGCTAGAGTAACAGGGAAAAACATTCAGTACTTC.